The present entry profiles one T cell receptor (beta chain) with its context. Germline CDR1 reads SQVTM; CDR2 reads ANQGSEA. V gave up 7 bases and J gave up 6 bases, with 18 bases separating them. This CDR3 is built from 13 residues. Each CDR3 protein is one row after TCRdb ran MiXCR on the RT-PCR reads. The top ten hold 3.6% of the sample, which has 650,000 to 800,000 distinct CDR3 sequences, 14% seen once. Sequenced: memory CD4+ T cells from blood. This rearrangement joins TRBV29-1 to TRBJ1-1, with D perhaps TRBD1 (5 bases). The sequence was collected from a female donor in good health, serving as a healthy control. Written as DNA, the CDR3 is TGCAGCGCGGGGGGACTAGGGGAGGCTGAAGCTTTCTTT. Amino acid sequence: CSAGGLGEAEAFF.